This paragraph covers one T cell receptor (beta chain) sequence. Its cognate antigen is unknown. The sample is drawn from a study of blood T cells in healthy people across ages. Through a sample-barcoded 5' primer and a J-beta primer mix, a second PCR was run for roughly 6 to 12 cycles. One entry per CDR3 protein results from TCRdb running MiXCR on the 5' RACE reads. Of about 780,000 distinct CDR3 sequences in the sample, around 24% are singletons; the top ten hold roughly 3.1%. Notes on the study in general: Strong correlation linked observed beta diversity and percent naive T cells.

Germline V gene lookup returns CDR1 DFQATT and CDR2 SNEGSKA (reference sequence). The CDR3 runs to 15 residues. V shed 4 bases, J shed 4 bases, and the junction held 6 bases outside the gene matches. This sample was shared with a second study, whose subject was T cells of mothers and their children.

Sequencing was carried out using blood. This receptor was taken from a boy younger than 18 in good health. The chain employs TRBV20-1 and TRBJ2-2, with 10 bases aligning to TRBD2. The CDR3 is CSAKRAGGPTGELFF. CDR3 DNA: TGCAGTGCTAAACGAGCGGGGGGGCCCACCGGGGAGCTGTTTTTT.